These T cell receptor beta chains were read from a single sample in a study of blood T cell repertoires in COVID-19. Here immunoSEQ multiplex PCR was the method, and the copy in TCRdb shows in-frame clones only, minus some. Here the sample spans just under 60,000 clones, about 80% being singletons. Specimen: peripheral blood. The receptors come from a man older than 75 with COVID-19, enrolled during active disease. Each CDR3 is given with its conserved first and last residue. The D gene is left open where the match is weak. Clone sizes are given selectively: once, few, many, or a class where the clone is expanded.

v_call: TRBV9
d_call: TRBD2
clone_size: NA
j_call: TRBJ2-3
cdr3_nt: TGTGCTACATCAAAACTGGCGGGGGGCCGAGAAGATACGCAGTATTTT
cdr3_aa: CATSKLAGGREDTQYF

v_call: TRBV7-2
d_call: NA
clone_size: NA
j_call: TRBJ1-1
cdr3_nt: TGTGCCAGCAGCTTACTGACAGTGCTAGGCACTGAAGCTTTCTTT
cdr3_aa: CASSLLTVLGTEAFF

v_call: TRBV7-9
d_call: TRBD1
clone_size: NA
j_call: TRBJ1-5
cdr3_nt: TGTGCCAGCAGCACTTGGACAGGGTACGATAGCAATCAGCCCCAGCATTTT
cdr3_aa: CASSTWTGYDSNQPQHF

v_call: TRBV28
d_call: TRBD2
clone_size: NA
j_call: TRBJ2-1
cdr3_nt: TGTGCCAGCAGACTCCTAGCGGGGGGGCAAAATGAGCAGTTCTTC
cdr3_aa: CASRLLAGGQNEQFF

v_call: TRBV4-2
d_call: TRBD1
clone_size: NA
j_call: TRBJ1-2
cdr3_nt: TGTGCCAGCAGTCAAACAGGGGGCTATGGCTACACCTTC
cdr3_aa: CASSQTGGYGYTF

v_call: TRBV18
d_call: NA
clone_size: once
j_call: TRBJ1-2
cdr3_nt: TGTGCCAGCTCACCGGACACGAACTATGGCTACACCTTC
cdr3_aa: CASSPDTNYGYTF

v_call: TRBV19
d_call: TRBD1
clone_size: few
j_call: TRBJ1-2
cdr3_nt: TGTGCCAGTAGAAACACAGGGGGCGGTCCCGGCTACACCTTC
cdr3_aa: CASRNTGGGPGYTF

v_call: TRBV6-2/TRBV6-3
d_call: NA
clone_size: NA
j_call: TRBJ2-1
cdr3_nt: TGTGCCAGCAGTTTCCTTACGGGAGTAGAAAATGAGCAGTTCTTC
cdr3_aa: CASSFLTGVENEQFF

v_call: TRBV6-6
d_call: TRBD1
clone_size: NA
j_call: TRBJ1-6
cdr3_nt: TGTGCCAGCAGGCCCGAGACAGGGAGGTTGTCACCCCTCCACTTT
cdr3_aa: CASRPETGRLSPLHF

v_call: TRBV4-3
d_call: TRBD1
clone_size: NA
j_call: TRBJ1-1
cdr3_nt: TGCGCCAGCAGCCAAGGGCCCGGGACAGGGAATTCGATGAACACTGAAGCTTTCTTT
cdr3_aa: CASSQGPGTGNSMNTEAFF

v_call: TRBV7-3
d_call: NA
clone_size: NA
j_call: TRBJ2-3
cdr3_nt: TGTGCCAGCAGCTTAAGGCAGGCCACAGATACGCAGTATTTT
cdr3_aa: CASSLRQATDTQYF

v_call: TRBV19
d_call: NA
clone_size: few
j_call: TRBJ2-1
cdr3_nt: TGTGCCAGTAGTGGGCCCTACAATGAGCAGTTCTTC
cdr3_aa: CASSGPYNEQFF

v_call: TRBV21-1
d_call: NA
clone_size: NA
j_call: TRBJ2-3
cdr3_nt: TGTGCCAGCAGCAAAGCCAGCGGGGGGGTTTTTTTCACAGATACGCAGTATTTT
cdr3_aa: CASSKASGGVFFTDTQYF

v_call: TRBV5-6
d_call: TRBD2
clone_size: NA
j_call: TRBJ2-5
cdr3_nt: TGTGCCAGCAGCCCGGGGGGGCCTTTCCAAGAGACCCAGTACTTC
cdr3_aa: CASSPGGPFQETQYF

v_call: TRBV2
d_call: NA
clone_size: NA
j_call: TRBJ2-3
cdr3_nt: TGTGCCAGCAGCGCACAGGCAGATACGCAGTATTTT
cdr3_aa: CASSAQADTQYF

v_call: TRBV5-4
d_call: TRBD1
clone_size: NA
j_call: TRBJ1-1
cdr3_nt: TGTGCCAGCAGTCGCATTGACAGGGCGAACACTGAAGCTTTCTTT
cdr3_aa: CASSRIDRANTEAFF

v_call: TRBV28
d_call: NA
clone_size: NA
j_call: TRBJ1-1
cdr3_nt: TGTGCCAGCAGACTTATCGACAGCCCGAACACTGAAGCTTTCTTT
cdr3_aa: CASRLIDSPNTEAFF

v_call: TRBV5-1
d_call: NA
clone_size: NA
j_call: TRBJ1-1
cdr3_nt: TGCGCCAGCAGCTTGTCAAGCCGGAACACTGAAGCTTTCTTT
cdr3_aa: CASSLSSRNTEAFF

v_call: TRBV18
d_call: TRBD2
clone_size: NA
j_call: TRBJ2-3
cdr3_nt: TGTGCCAGCTCACCACTAGCGGGAGTAAGCACAGATACGCAGTATTTT
cdr3_aa: CASSPLAGVSTDTQYF

v_call: TRBV5-1
d_call: NA
clone_size: NA
j_call: TRBJ2-6
cdr3_nt: TGCGCCAGCAGGGGTGGACAGTTTGCCCTATCTGGGGCCAACGTCCTGACTTTC
cdr3_aa: CASRGGQFALSGANVLTF

v_call: TRBV7-3
d_call: NA
clone_size: NA
j_call: TRBJ2-5
cdr3_nt: TGTGCCAGCAGCCTGGGACTCCAAGAGACCCAGTACTTC
cdr3_aa: CASSLGLQETQYF

v_call: TRBV5-1
d_call: TRBD1
clone_size: NA
j_call: TRBJ2-5
cdr3_nt: TGCGCCAGCACCCTAGGGGCGGACAGGTACCAAGAGACCCAGTACTTC
cdr3_aa: CASTLGADRYQETQYF

v_call: TRBV3-1/TRBV3-2
d_call: TRBD2
clone_size: NA
j_call: TRBJ2-1
cdr3_nt: TGTGCCAGCAGCCAAGCGGGAGCGGGAGGCGTCGGTGAGCAGTTCTTC
cdr3_aa: CASSQAGAGGVGEQFF

v_call: TRBV12-5
d_call: TRBD1
clone_size: NA
j_call: TRBJ1-1
cdr3_nt: TGTGCTAGTGGTTTGGACGGACAGGGGGCTTTCGCTGAAGCTTTCTTT
cdr3_aa: CASGLDGQGAFAEAFF

v_call: TRBV9
d_call: NA
clone_size: NA
j_call: TRBJ2-5
cdr3_nt: TGTGCCAGCAGCGTAGCTGGGACTGAGAAAGAGACCCAGTACTTC
cdr3_aa: CASSVAGTEKETQYF

v_call: TRBV15
d_call: TRBD1
clone_size: NA
j_call: TRBJ1-1
cdr3_nt: TGTGCCACCAGCAGAGATAAGGGAACAGGGGCGAACACTGAAGCTTTCTTT
cdr3_aa: CATSRDKGTGANTEAFF

v_call: TRBV9
d_call: TRBD2
clone_size: NA
j_call: TRBJ2-5
cdr3_nt: TGTGCCAGCAGCGTAGGTCTTGCGGGAGGGGCGGGGTCCCAGTACTTC
cdr3_aa: CASSVGLAGGAGSQYF

v_call: TRBV5-4
d_call: TRBD1
clone_size: NA
j_call: TRBJ1-3
cdr3_nt: TGTGCCAGCAGCTTTGACAGGGTCTCTGGAAACACCATATATTTT
cdr3_aa: CASSFDRVSGNTIYF

v_call: TRBV2
d_call: TRBD1
clone_size: NA
j_call: TRBJ1-4
cdr3_nt: TGTGCCAGCACCGTTACAGGGGCCGTGGGAAAACTGTTTTTT
cdr3_aa: CASTVTGAVGKLFF

v_call: TRBV28
d_call: NA
clone_size: NA
j_call: TRBJ2-2
cdr3_nt: TGTGCCAGCAGTCCTACAGGGTGGACCGGGGAGCTGTTTTTT
cdr3_aa: CASSPTGWTGELFF

v_call: TRBV28
d_call: NA
clone_size: few
j_call: TRBJ1-2
cdr3_nt: TGTGCCAGCAGTTTCGGGTCCTATGGCTACACCTTC
cdr3_aa: CASSFGSYGYTF

v_call: TRBV18
d_call: TRBD1
clone_size: NA
j_call: TRBJ1-2
cdr3_nt: TGTGCCAGCTCACCACTTTCGACAGGGGATGTTGAAGGATATGGCTACACCTTC
cdr3_aa: CASSPLSTGDVEGYGYTF

v_call: TRBV19
d_call: NA
clone_size: NA
j_call: TRBJ1-4
cdr3_nt: TGTGCCAGTAGTGGGAGGGGGATCGATGAAAAACTGTTTTTT
cdr3_aa: CASSGRGIDEKLFF

v_call: TRBV28
d_call: TRBD1
clone_size: NA
j_call: TRBJ2-3
cdr3_nt: TGTGCCAGCAGTCGGACCCAGGGGGCGAATACGCAGTATTTT
cdr3_aa: CASSRTQGANTQYF

v_call: TRBV4-2
d_call: NA
clone_size: NA
j_call: TRBJ1-1
cdr3_nt: TGTGCCAGCCGGGGACAGAACACTGAAGCTTTCTTT
cdr3_aa: CASRGQNTEAFF

v_call: TRBV7-7
d_call: NA
clone_size: NA
j_call: TRBJ2-3
cdr3_nt: TGTGCCAGCAGCCCACGGGGGGCGTTCACAGATACGCAGTATTTT
cdr3_aa: CASSPRGAFTDTQYF

v_call: TRBV23-1
d_call: NA
clone_size: NA
j_call: TRBJ1-5
cdr3_nt: TGCGCCAGCAGTCAATACGGACCAGGGGTCAACAATCAGCCCCAGCATTTT
cdr3_aa: CASSQYGPGVNNQPQHF

v_call: TRBV7-9
d_call: NA
clone_size: NA
j_call: TRBJ2-1
cdr3_nt: TGTGCCAGCAGCCGCGGGGCAGGGAACAATGAGCAGTTCTTC
cdr3_aa: CASSRGAGNNEQFF

v_call: TRBV6-5
d_call: NA
clone_size: NA
j_call: TRBJ2-3
cdr3_nt: TGTGCCAGCAGGACAGATAGCACAGATACGCAGTATTTT
cdr3_aa: CASRTDSTDTQYF

v_call: TRBV5-1
d_call: NA
clone_size: NA
j_call: TRBJ2-3
cdr3_nt: TGCGCCAGCAGCTTGGCGTCAGGGCACACAGATACGCAGTATTTT
cdr3_aa: CASSLASGHTDTQYF

v_call: TRBV7-9
d_call: NA
clone_size: NA
j_call: TRBJ1-2
cdr3_nt: TGTGCCAGCACCCACAGGGATAACTATGGCTACACCTTC
cdr3_aa: CASTHRDNYGYTF

v_call: TRBV24-1
d_call: NA
clone_size: NA
j_call: TRBJ2-2
cdr3_nt: TGTGCCACCTGGGACTCGAACACCGGGGAGCTGTTTTTT
cdr3_aa: CATWDSNTGELFF

v_call: TRBV7-8
d_call: NA
clone_size: few
j_call: TRBJ1-5
cdr3_nt: TGTGCCAGCAGCTTACTGGACAGAGGACCTTATAGCAATCAGCCCCAGCATTTT
cdr3_aa: CASSLLDRGPYSNQPQHF

v_call: TRBV18
d_call: NA
clone_size: NA
j_call: TRBJ1-2
cdr3_nt: TGTGCCAGCTCACCACGGGCAGGGGTTCTTGACTATGGCTACACCTTC
cdr3_aa: CASSPRAGVLDYGYTF

v_call: TRBV4-1
d_call: TRBD1
clone_size: NA
j_call: TRBJ1-5
cdr3_nt: TGCGCCAGCAGCCAAGACCCTCTACAGGGGAGACAGCCCCAGCATTTT
cdr3_aa: CASSQDPLQGRQPQHF

v_call: TRBV7-3
d_call: NA
clone_size: NA
j_call: TRBJ1-5
cdr3_nt: TGTGCCAGCAGCCCCGACCCGGGACAGCCCCAGCATTTT
cdr3_aa: CASSPDPGQPQHF

v_call: TRBV16
d_call: TRBD1
clone_size: NA
j_call: TRBJ1-1
cdr3_nt: TGTGCCAGCAGCCTTGACAGGGTAAAAGCTTTCTTT
cdr3_aa: CASSLDRVKAFF

v_call: TRBV10-1
d_call: NA
clone_size: NA
j_call: TRBJ2-5
cdr3_nt: TGCGCCAGCAGTGATCCAGGACAGCCCCAAGAGACCCAGTACTTC
cdr3_aa: CASSDPGQPQETQYF